The T cell receptor beta chain described here comes from a study of blood T cells in healthy people across ages. Study-level findings and limits: The lack of PBMC sorting stopped any conclusive naive versus antigen-experienced comparison.

The use of a sample-barcoded 5' primer and a J-beta primer mix characterized a second PCR of roughly 6 to 11 cycles. TCRdb analysed the 5' RACE reads with MiXCR anew, one entry per CDR3 protein. The repertoire holds about 1.1 million distinct CDR3 sequences, with around two fifths as singletons. This clonotype was found many times. Its antigen is undetermined. Mismatch with germline at one junction end may stem from a read error. What was sequenced was blood. The TCR sequence derives from a man aged 18 to 30 in good health.

As DNA, the CDR3 is TGTGCCAGCAGCTTAGTAGCCTACGAGCAGTACTTC. This translates into CASSLVAYEQYF. The gene calls are TRBV12-3 or TRBV12-4 and TRBJ2-7; no reliable D call. This CDR3 spans 12 amino acids.